One T cell receptor beta chain is described in this entry. The record originates from a study of blood T cell repertoires in COVID-19. Per the original data handling: Quantification of nucleated cells was approximated via reference gene primer amplification. Sequencing used immunoSEQ multiplex PCR; TCRdb keeps in-frame clones, though not all of them. V, J and clone size are taken as reported in that table, and D and trimming were inferred from the DNA itself. The sample has about 410,000 clones, around 91% seen once; the top ten hold roughly 1.4%. CDR1 is GTSNPN, CDR2 SVGIG, per germline (reference sequence). CDR3 length: 13 amino acids. Trimming removed 3 bases from V and 0 bases from J, with 8 bases in between.

The receptor was isolated from a woman in her thirties or forties with COVID-19, enrolled during active disease. The chain recombines TRBV30 with TRBJ1-2; no definite D call. The sample consisted of peripheral blood. CDR3 loop: CAWRETTNYGYTF. The CDR3 bases are TGTGCCTGGAGGGAGACCACTAACTATGGCTACACCTTC.